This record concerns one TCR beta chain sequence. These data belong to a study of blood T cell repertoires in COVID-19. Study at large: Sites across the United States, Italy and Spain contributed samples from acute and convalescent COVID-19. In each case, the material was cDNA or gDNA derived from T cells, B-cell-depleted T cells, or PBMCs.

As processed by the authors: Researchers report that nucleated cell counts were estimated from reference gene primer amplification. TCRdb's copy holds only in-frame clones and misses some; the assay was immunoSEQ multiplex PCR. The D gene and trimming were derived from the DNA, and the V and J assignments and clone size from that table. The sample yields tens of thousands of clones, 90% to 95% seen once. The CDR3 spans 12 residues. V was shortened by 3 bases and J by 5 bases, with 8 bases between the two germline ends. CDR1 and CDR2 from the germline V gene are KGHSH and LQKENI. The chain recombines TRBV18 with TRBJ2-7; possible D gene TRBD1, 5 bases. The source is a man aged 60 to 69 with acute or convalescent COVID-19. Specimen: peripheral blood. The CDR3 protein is CASSPAGNEQYF. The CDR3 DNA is TGTGCCAGCTCACCGGCAGGGAACGAGCAGTACTTC. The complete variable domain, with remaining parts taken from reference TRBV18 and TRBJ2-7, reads NAGVMQNPRHLVRRRGQEARLRCSPMKGHSHVYWYRQLPEEGLKFMVYLQKENIIDESGMPKERFSAEFPKEGPSILRIQQVVRGDSAAYFCASSPAGNEQYFGPGTRLTVT.